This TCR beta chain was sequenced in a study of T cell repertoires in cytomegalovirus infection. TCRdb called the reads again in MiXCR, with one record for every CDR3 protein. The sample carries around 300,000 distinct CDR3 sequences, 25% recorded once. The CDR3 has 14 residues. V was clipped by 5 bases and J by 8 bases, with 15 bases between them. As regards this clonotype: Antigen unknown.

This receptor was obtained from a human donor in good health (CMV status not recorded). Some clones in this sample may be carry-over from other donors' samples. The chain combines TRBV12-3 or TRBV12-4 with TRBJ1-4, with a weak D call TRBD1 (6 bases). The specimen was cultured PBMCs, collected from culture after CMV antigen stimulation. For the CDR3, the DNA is TGTGCCAGCAGTGAGGCGGGGGCCGTCGAAAAACTGTTTTTT. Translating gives CASSEAGAVEKLFF.